This entry lists 11 T cell receptor beta chains sequenced from one sample in a study of lymphopenia after photon versus proton radiotherapy. Here immunoSEQ multiplex PCR was the method, and the copy in TCRdb shows in-frame clones only, minus some. The repertoire holds about 39,000 clones, with 92% as singletons. Sequencing was performed on peripheral blood, taken from a patient treated with photon-based radiotherapy. The receptors shown here come from a man in his sixties with cholangiocarcinoma.

V and J are TRBV28 and TRBJ1-5; 8 bases line up with TRBD1. Germline V gene sequence: CDR1 MDHEN, CDR2 SYDVKM. The CDR3 is 14 amino acids. Trimming cost V 3 bases and J 4 bases; bases outside gene matches: 2. CDR3 in DNA: TGTGCCAGCAGTTTGAGGACAGGGAATCAGCCCCAGCATTTT. Its protein is CASSLRTGNQPQHF.

The CDR3 DNA reads TGTGCCATCAGTGACCTAGCGGGAGGGGAAGATACGCAGTATTTT. It codes for CAISDLAGGEDTQYF. This rearrangement joins TRBV10-3 to TRBJ2-3, with TRBD2 matching over 12 bases. This CDR3 has 15 residues. After removal of 3 bases from V and 5 bases from J, the junction contained 3 bases not matched to a gene. Germline CDR1 is ENHRY and CDR2 is SYGVKD.

The rearrangement links TRBV5-5 to TRBJ2-7; D perhaps matches TRBD1 (6 bases). V was pared by 0 bases and J by 1 base, with 8 bases between. This CDR3 has 14 amino acids. Germline CDR1 is SGHKS and CDR2 is YYEKEE (reference sequence). CDR3 sequence (DNA): TGTGCCAGCAGCTTGGACAGGGTATCCTACGAGCAGTACTTC. The encoded protein is CASSLDRVSYEQYF.

The J gene is TRBJ1-1, the V gene TRBV21-1; the table's D call, TRBD1, was not checked against the DNA. TRBV21-1 is flagged as a pseudogene. This CDR3 contains 15 residues. CDR3 region: CASSKPPRDRTEAFF. CDR3 coding DNA: TGTGCCAGCAGCAAACCTCCCAGGGATCGCACTGAAGCTTTCTTT.

The chain's CDR3 is CASSPAPGAYNEQFF. The DNA for the CDR3 is TGTGCCAGCAGCCCGGCCCCGGGGGCCTACAATGAGCAGTTCTTC. The chain has TRBV11-3 and TRBJ2-1, with D perhaps TRBD2 (6 bases). Trimming pared 5 bases from V and 2 bases from J, leaving 13 bases between. The CDR3 has 15 residues. The germline V gene encodes CDR1 SGHNT and CDR2 YENEEA.

This clone is a singleton in its sample. This rearrangement joins TRBV6-1 to TRBJ2-7, with 7 bases fitting TRBD1. Germline loops: CDR1 MNHNS, CDR2 SASEGT. This CDR3 spans 14 amino acids. J was trimmed by 4 bases and V by 2 bases; bases with no gene match: 5. Here the CDR3 reads CASSEMRGPYEQYF. In nucleotides, the CDR3 is TGTGCCAGCAGTGAAATGAGGGGGCCATACGAGCAGTACTTC.

The chain links TRBV6-5 to TRBJ2-7; 10 bases match TRBD1. CDR1 is MNHEY and CDR2 is SVGAGI in the germline V gene. The CDR3 runs to 14 residues. V trimming: 5 bases; J trimming: 6 bases; junction bases outside the gene matches: 7. The CDR3 loop is CASSAPGQGPEQYF. DNA for the CDR3: TGTGCCAGCAGTGCTCCGGGACAGGGGCCCGAGCAGTACTTC.

The V call is TRBV10-2, the J call TRBJ2-5; 8 bases line up with TRBD2. This CDR3 is 15 amino acids long. V dropped 0 bases and J dropped 4; count of bases not matched to a gene: 4. Germline loops: CDR1 WSHSY, CDR2 SAAADI. The CDR3 sequence: CASSESGGARETQYF. The CDR3 DNA follows: TGCGCCAGCAGTGAGTCCGGGGGGGCTCGAGAGACCCAGTACTTC.

The chain links TRBV6-5 to TRBJ2-7; the match to TRBD2 covers 9 bases. Germline V gives CDR1 MNHEY, CDR2 SVGAGI. This CDR3 contains 16 residues. V shed 3 bases and J 3 bases; nucleotides not matched to a gene: 9. The CDR3 spells CASSYLAGGINYEQYF. CDR3 bases: TGTGCCAGCAGTTATCTGGCGGGAGGGATCAACTACGAGCAGTACTTC.

V gene TRBV5-1 combines with J gene TRBJ1-1; possible D gene TRBD1, 5 bases. Germline V gene lookup returns CDR1 SGHRS and CDR2 YFSETQ. CDR3 length: 12 residues. V shed 0 bases and J shed 11 bases, with 11 bases lying between them. CDR3 DNA sequence: TGCGCCAGCAGCTTGGCCGTAGGGGATGCTTTCTTT. Translated: CASSLAVGDAFF.

The chain couples TRBV9 to TRBJ2-1, with 8 bases identical to TRBD1. The CDR3 is made up of 16 amino acids. In germline, CDR1 is SGDLS, CDR2 YYNGEE. J was trimmed by 3 bases and V by 0 bases; bases with no gene match: 5. CDR3 amino acids: CASSVANRGSYNEQFF. CDR3 sequence (DNA): TGTGCCAGCAGCGTAGCGAACAGGGGGAGCTACAATGAGCAGTTCTTC.